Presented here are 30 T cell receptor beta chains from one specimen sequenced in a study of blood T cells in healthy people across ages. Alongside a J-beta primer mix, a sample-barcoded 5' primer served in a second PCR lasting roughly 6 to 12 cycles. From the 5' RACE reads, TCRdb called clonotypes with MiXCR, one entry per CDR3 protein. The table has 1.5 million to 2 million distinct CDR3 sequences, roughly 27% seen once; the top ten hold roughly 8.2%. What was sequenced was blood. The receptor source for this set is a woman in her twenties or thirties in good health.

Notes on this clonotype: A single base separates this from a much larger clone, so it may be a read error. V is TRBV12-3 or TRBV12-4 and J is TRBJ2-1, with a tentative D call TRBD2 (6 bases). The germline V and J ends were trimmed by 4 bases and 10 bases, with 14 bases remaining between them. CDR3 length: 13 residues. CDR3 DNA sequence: TGTGCCAGCAGTTCCGGGACTCCCTACGAGCAGTTCTTC. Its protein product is CASSSGTPYEQFF.

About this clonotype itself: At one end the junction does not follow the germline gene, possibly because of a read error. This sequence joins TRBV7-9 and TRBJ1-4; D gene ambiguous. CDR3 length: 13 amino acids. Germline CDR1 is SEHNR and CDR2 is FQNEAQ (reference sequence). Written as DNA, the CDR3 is TGTGCCAGCAACTCCGGGTCTAACGAAAAACTGTTTTTT. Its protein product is CASNSGSNEKLFF.

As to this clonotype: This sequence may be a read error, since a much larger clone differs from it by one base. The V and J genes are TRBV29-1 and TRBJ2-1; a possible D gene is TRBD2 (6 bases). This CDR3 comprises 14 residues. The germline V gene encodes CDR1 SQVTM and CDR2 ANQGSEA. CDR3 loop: CSGFAGRKNNGQFF. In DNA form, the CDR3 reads TGCAGCGGTTTCGCGGGACGTAAAAACAATGGGCAGTTCTTC.

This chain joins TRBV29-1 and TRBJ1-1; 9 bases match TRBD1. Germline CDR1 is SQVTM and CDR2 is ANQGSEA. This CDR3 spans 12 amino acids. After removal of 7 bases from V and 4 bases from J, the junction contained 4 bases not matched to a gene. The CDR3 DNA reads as TGCAGCGGTTCACAGGGGGCCACTGAAGCTTTCTTT. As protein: CSGSQGATEAFF.

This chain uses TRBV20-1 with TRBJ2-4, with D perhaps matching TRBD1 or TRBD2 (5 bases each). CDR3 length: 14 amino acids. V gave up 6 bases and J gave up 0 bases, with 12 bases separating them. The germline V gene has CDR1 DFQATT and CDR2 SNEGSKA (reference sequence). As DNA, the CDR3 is TGCAGTGCCCCGGGACCCTTAGCCAAAAACATTCAGTACTTC. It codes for CSAPGPLAKNIQYF.

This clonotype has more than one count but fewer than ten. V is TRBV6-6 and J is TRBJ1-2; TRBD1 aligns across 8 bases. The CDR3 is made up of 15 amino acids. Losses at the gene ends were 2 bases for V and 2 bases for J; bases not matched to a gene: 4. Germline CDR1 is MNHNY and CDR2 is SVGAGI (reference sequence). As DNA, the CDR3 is TGTGCCAGCAGTTACGACAGGGGCACCAACTATGGCTACACCTTC. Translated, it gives CASSYDRGTNYGYTF.

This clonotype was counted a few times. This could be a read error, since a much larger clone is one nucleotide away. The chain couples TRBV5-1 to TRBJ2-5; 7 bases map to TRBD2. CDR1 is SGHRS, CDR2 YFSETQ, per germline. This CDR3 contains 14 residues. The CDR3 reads CAGSWGWEGETQYF. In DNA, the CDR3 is TGCGCCGGCAGCTGGGGCTGGGAGGGAGAGACCCAGTACTTC. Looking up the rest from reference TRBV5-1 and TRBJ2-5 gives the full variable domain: KAGVTQTPRYLIKTRGQQVTLSCSPISGHRSVSWYQQTPGQGLQFLFEYFSETQRNKGNFPGRFSGRQFSNSRSEMNVSTLELGDSALYLCAGSWGWEGETQYFGPGTRLLVL.

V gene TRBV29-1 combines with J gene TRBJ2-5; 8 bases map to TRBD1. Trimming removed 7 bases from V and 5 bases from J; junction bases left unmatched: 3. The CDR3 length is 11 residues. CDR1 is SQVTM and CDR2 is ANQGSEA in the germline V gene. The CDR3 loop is CSGNRGETQYF. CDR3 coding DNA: TGCAGCGGTAACAGGGGGGAGACCCAGTACTTC.

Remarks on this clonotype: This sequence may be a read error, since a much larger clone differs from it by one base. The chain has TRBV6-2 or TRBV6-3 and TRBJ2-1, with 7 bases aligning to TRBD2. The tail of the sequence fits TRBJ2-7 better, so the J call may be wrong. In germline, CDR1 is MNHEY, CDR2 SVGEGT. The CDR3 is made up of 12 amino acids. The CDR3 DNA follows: TGTGCCAGCGGGACTACTTACAATGAGCAGTACTTC. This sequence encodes CASGTTYNEQYF.

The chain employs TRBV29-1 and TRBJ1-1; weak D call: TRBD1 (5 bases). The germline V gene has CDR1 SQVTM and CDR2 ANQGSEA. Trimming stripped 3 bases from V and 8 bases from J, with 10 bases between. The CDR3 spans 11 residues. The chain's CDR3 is CSVESAGEAFF. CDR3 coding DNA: TGCAGCGTTGAGTCGGCAGGGGAAGCTTTCTTT.

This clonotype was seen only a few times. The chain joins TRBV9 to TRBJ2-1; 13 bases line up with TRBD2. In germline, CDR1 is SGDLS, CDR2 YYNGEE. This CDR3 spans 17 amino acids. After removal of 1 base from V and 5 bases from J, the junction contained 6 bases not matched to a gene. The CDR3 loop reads CASSVRTGTSGNNEQFF. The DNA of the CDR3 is TGTGCCAGCAGCGTACGGACCGGGACTAGCGGGAACAATGAGCAGTTCTTC.

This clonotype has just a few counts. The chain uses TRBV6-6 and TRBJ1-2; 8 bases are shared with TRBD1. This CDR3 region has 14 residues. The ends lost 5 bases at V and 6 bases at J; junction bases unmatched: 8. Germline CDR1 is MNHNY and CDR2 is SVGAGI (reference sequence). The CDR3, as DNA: TGTGCCAGCAGTCCAGGACAGGGAGTCGATGGCTACACCTTC. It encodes CASSPGQGVDGYTF.

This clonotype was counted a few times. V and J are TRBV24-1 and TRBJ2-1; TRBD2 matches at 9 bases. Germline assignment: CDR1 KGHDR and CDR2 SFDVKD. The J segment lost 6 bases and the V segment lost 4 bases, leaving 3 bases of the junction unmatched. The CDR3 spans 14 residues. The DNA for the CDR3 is TGTGCCACCAGTGACGCACTAGCGGGCAATGAGCAGTTCTTC. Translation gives CATSDALAGNEQFF.

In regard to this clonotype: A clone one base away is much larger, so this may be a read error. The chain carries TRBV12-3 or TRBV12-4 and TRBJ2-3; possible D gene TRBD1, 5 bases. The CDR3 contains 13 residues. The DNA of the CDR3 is TGTGCCAGCAGTCGCGAACACACAGGTACGCAGTATTTT. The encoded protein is CASSREHTGTQYF.

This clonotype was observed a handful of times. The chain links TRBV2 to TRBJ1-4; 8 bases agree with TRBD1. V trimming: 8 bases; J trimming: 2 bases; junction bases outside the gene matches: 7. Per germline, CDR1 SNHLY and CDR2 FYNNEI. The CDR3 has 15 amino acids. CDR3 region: CASRIQGATNEKLFF. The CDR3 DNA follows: TGTGCCAGCCGAATCCAGGGGGCTACTAATGAAAAACTGTTTTTT.

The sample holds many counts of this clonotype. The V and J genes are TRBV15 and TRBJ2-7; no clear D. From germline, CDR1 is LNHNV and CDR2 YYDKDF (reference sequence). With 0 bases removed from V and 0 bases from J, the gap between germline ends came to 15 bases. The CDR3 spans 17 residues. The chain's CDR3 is CATSRDQVSSYSYEQYF. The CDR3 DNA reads TGTGCCACCAGCAGAGATCAGGTTAGCTCTTACTCCTACGAGCAGTACTTC.

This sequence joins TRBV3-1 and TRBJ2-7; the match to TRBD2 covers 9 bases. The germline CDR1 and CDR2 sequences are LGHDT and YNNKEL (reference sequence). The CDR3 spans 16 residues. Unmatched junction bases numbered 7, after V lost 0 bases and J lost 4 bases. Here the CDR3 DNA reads TGTGCCAGCAGCCAAGATGGGCTAGCGGGGAAATACGAGCAGTACTTC. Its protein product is CASSQDGLAGKYEQYF.

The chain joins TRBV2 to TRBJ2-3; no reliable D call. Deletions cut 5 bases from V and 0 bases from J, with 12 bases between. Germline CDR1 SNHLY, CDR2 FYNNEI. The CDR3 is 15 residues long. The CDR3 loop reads CASSPDARSTDTQYF. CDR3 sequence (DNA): TGTGCCAGCAGTCCCGATGCGAGGAGCACAGATACGCAGTATTTT.

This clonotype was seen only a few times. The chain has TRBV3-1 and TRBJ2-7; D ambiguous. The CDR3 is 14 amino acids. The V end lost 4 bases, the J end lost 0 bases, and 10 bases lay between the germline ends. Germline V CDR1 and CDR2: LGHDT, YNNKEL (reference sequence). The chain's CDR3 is CASSPRSISYEQYF. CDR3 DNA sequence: TGTGCCAGCAGCCCCCGATCGATCTCCTACGAGCAGTACTTC.

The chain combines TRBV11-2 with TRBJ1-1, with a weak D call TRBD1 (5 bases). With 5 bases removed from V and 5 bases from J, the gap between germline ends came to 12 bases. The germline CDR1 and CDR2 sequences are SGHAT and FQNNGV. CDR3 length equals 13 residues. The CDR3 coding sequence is TGTGCCAGCAGCGTCGCAGGGAGGACTGAAGCTTTCTTT. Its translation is CASSVAGRTEAFF.

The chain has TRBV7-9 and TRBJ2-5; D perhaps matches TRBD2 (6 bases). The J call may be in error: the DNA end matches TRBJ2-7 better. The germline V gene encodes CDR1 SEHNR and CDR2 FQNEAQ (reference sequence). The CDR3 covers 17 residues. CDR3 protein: CASSLGWRVPGSDEQYF. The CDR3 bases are TGTGCCAGCAGCTTAGGATGGAGGGTTCCGGGGTCGGACGAGCAGTACTTC.

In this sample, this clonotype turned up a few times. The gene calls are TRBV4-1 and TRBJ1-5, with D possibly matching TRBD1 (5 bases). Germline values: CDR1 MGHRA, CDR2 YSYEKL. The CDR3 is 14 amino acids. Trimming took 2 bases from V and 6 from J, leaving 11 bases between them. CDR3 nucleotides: TGCGCCAGCAGCCAAATCAGGGCGGGTCAGCCCCAGCATTTT. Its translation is CASSQIRAGQPQHF.

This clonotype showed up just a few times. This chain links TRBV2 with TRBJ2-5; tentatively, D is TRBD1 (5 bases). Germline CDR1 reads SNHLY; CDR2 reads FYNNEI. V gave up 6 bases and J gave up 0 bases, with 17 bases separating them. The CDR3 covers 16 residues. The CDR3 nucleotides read TGTGCCAGCAGGAATCCTTTGACAGTTGACCAAGAGACCCAGTACTTC. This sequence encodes CASRNPLTVDQETQYF.

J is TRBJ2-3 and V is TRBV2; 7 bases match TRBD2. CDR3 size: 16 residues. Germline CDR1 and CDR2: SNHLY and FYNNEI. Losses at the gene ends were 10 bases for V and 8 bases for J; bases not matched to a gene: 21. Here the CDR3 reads CAIKRLAGEDLGTQYF. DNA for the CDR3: TGTGCCATCAAGCGCCTCGCGGGAGAGGATCTTGGTACGCAGTATTTT.

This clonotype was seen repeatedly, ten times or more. CDR3 amino acids: CASKNRDSNEKLFF. The CDR3 DNA sequence: TGTGCCAGCAAAAACCGGGACAGTAATGAAAAACTGTTTTTT. The chain has TRBV27 and TRBJ1-4, with 7 bases matching TRBD1. Looked up from germline, CDR1 is MNHEY and CDR2 is SMNVEV (reference sequence). The CDR3 contains 14 residues. V gave up 7 bases and J gave up 4 bases; unmatched junction bases: 6.

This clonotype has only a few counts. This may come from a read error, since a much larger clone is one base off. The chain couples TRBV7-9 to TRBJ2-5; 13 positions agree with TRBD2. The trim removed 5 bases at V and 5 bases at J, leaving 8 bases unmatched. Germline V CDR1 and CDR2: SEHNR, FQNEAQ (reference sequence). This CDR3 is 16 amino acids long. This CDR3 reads CASSIPLAGGCETQYF. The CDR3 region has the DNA TGTGCCAGCAGCATCCCACTAGCGGGGGGGTGTGAGACCCAGTACTTC.

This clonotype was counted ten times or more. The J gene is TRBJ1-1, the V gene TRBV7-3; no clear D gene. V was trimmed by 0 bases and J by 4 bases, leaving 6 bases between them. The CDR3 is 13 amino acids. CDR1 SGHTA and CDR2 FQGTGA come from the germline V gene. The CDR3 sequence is CASSLTFSTEAFF. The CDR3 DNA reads TGTGCCAGCAGCTTAACGTTCAGCACTGAAGCTTTCTTT. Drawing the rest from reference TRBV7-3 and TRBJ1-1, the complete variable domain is GAGVSQTPSNKVTEKGKYVELRCDPISGHTALYWYRQSLGQGPEFLIYFQGTGAADDSGLPNDRFFAVRPEGSVSTLKIQRTERGDSAVYLCASSLTFSTEAFFGQGTRLTVV.

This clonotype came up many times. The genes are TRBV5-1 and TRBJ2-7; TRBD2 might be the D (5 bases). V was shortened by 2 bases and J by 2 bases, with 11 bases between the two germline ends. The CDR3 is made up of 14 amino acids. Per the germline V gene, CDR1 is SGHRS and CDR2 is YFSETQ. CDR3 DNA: TGCGCCAGCAGCTTCGAAGGAGGAGCCTACGAGCAGTACTTC. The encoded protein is CASSFEGGAYEQYF.

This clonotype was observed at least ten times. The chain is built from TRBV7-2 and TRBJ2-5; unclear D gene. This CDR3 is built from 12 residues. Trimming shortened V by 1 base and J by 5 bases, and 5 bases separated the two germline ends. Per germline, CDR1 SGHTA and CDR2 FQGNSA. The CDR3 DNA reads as TGTGCCAGCAGCTTAGAAGACGAGACCCAGTACTTC. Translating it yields CASSLEDETQYF.

In DNA, the CDR3 is TGTGCCAGCAGTATAAGGGCCTCGTCCTACGAGCAGTACTTC. Protein product: CASSIRASSYEQYF. This chain uses TRBV28 with TRBJ2-7; D is uncertain. Per germline, CDR1 MDHEN and CDR2 SYDVKM. Trimming took off 5 bases at V and 1 base at J, with 12 bases between the two ends. There are 14 residues in the CDR3. The variable domain in full, with the rest retrieved from reference TRBV28 and TRBJ2-7, is DVKVTQSSRYLVKRTGEKVFLECVQDMDHENMFWYRQDPGLGLRLIYFSYDVKMKEKGDIPEGYSVSREKKERFSLILESASTNQTSMYLCASSIRASSYEQYFGPGTRLTVT.